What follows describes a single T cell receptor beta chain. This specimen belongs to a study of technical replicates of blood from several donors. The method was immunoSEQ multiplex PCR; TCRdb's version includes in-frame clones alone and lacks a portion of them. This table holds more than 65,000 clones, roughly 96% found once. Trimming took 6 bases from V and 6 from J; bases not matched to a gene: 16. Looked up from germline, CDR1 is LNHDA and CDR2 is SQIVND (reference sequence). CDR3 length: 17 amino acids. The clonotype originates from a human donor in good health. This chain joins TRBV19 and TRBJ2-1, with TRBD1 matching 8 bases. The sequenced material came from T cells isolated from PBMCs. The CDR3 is CASSSSSGGFFRNEQFF. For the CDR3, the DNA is TGTGCCAGTAGCTCTTCCTCAGGGGGCTTCTTTCGCAATGAGCAGTTCTTC.